A single sample is the source of the 26 T cell receptor beta chains below, sequenced in a study of blood T cells in healthy people across ages. Using a J-beta primer mix together with a sample-barcoded 5' primer, a second PCR was run for roughly 6 to 12 cycles. TCRdb redid the calling of the 5' RACE reads with MiXCR, one entry per CDR3 protein. The table shows around 1.7 million distinct CDR3 sequences, with 25% to 30% occurring only once. The sample consisted of blood. Every receptor here comes from a woman under 40 in good health.

This clonotype showed up just a few times. V and J are TRBV15 and TRBJ2-1; tentative D call: TRBD2 (5 bases). CDR1 and CDR2 from the germline V gene are LNHNV and YYDKDF (reference sequence). The CDR3 is 15 residues long. Trimming removed 3 bases at V and 4 bases at J, with 13 bases between. CDR3 DNA: TGTGCCACCAGCAGGGCTAGCAGTTATTACAATGAGCAGTTCTTC. Protein product: CATSRASSYYNEQFF. Full variable domain (remainder filled in from reference TRBV15 and TRBJ2-1): DAMVIQNPRYQVTQFGKPVTLSCSQTLNHNVMYWYQQKSSQAPKLLFHYYDKDFNNEADTPDNFQSRRPNTSFCFLDIRSPGLGDTAMYLCATSRASSYYNEQFFGPGTRLTVL.

In regard to this clonotype: With a much larger clone just one base away, this may be a read error. This rearrangement joins TRBV25-1 to TRBJ2-7, with D maybe TRBD2 (5 bases). Germline V gives CDR1 MGHDK, CDR2 SYGVNS. V was clipped by 8 bases and J by 5 bases, with 16 bases between them. CDR3 length: 13 amino acids. The CDR3 spells CASSPSLGDEQYF. For the CDR3, the DNA is TGTGCCAGCTCTCCTTCGCTCGGGGACGAGCAGTACTTC.

The chain couples TRBV2 to TRBJ2-1, with 8 bases identical to TRBD1. J gave up 3 bases and V 3 bases, and 10 bases lay outside the gene matches. The CDR3 runs to 17 residues. Germline V gene data show CDR1 as SNHLY and CDR2 as FYNNEI. CDR3 protein: CASSDQTGDNSYNEQFF. The CDR3 nucleotides read TGTGCCAGCAGTGATCAGACAGGGGATAACAGCTACAATGAGCAGTTCTTC. Full variable domain (missing parts from reference TRBV2 and TRBJ2-1): EPEVTQTPSHQVTQMGQEVILRCVPISNHLYFYWYRQILGQKVEFLVSFYNNEISEKSEIFDDQFSVERPDGSNFTLKIRSTKLEDSAMYFCASSDQTGDNSYNEQFFGPGTRLTVL.

The chain links TRBV7-2 to TRBJ2-3, with D perhaps given as TRBD1 or TRBD2 (6 bases each). This CDR3 is 12 amino acids long. CDR1 and CDR2 (germline): SGHTA, FQGNSA. The germline V and J ends were trimmed by 6 bases and 7 bases, with 11 bases remaining between them. As DNA, the CDR3 is TGTGCCAGCAGGGGGGGCACCCATACGCAGTATTTT. Encoded protein: CASRGGTHTQYF.

This clonotype was seen a single time. The rearrangement uses TRBV20-1 and TRBJ2-1, with D tentatively TRBD1 (6 bases). The J call may be faulty, since TRBJ2-7 better matches the DNA end. The CDR3 totals 16 residues. Per germline, CDR1 DFQATT and CDR2 SNEGSKA (reference sequence). The CDR3 DNA is TGCAGTGCTGGGACGGGCCCTCAGGGGCCCCTCTACGAGCAGTACTTC. This gives the protein CSAGTGPQGPLYEQYF.

The rearrangement joins TRBV5-1 to TRBJ1-6, with 7 bases that match TRBD1. CDR1 SGHRS and CDR2 YFSETQ come from the germline V gene. The CDR3 is made up of 15 amino acids. Losses at the gene ends were 4 bases for V and 3 bases for J; bases not matched to a gene: 4. CDR3 sequence (DNA): TGCGCCAGCAGCCTACAGGGGAACTATAATTCACCCCTCCACTTT. Protein: CASSLQGNYNSPLHF.

CDR3 protein: CASSTLGGREQYF. CDR3 DNA sequence: TGTGCCAGTAGTACCCTCGGAGGGCGCGAGCAGTACTTC. The chain recombines TRBV19 with TRBJ2-5; TRBD2 is a possible D gene (6 bases). TRBJ2-7 explains the end of the DNA better; the J call may be wrong. This CDR3 has 13 amino acids. Germline lookup yields CDR1 LNHDA and CDR2 SQIVND (reference sequence).

Ten or more counts support this clonotype. The chain has TRBV9 and TRBJ2-1; D might be TRBD1 (6 bases). Trimming pared 3 bases from V and 9 bases from J, leaving 13 bases between. The germline V gene encodes CDR1 SGDLS and CDR2 YYNGEE. This CDR3 is built from 13 residues. CDR3 coding DNA: TGTGCCAGCAGCGATCGTCAGGGGTCTGAGCAGTTCTTC. As protein: CASSDRQGSEQFF.

This clonotype was seen a few times. The rearrangement links TRBV30 to TRBJ2-7, with 7 bases that match TRBD1. V gave up 5 bases and J gave up 2 bases; unmatched junction bases: 0. Per germline, CDR1 GTSNPN and CDR2 SVGIG (reference sequence). CDR3 length equals 11 residues. DNA for the CDR3: TGTGCCTGGGGGACAGCCTACGAGCAGTACTTC. This sequence encodes CAWGTAYEQYF. Together with reference TRBV30 and TRBJ2-7, the CDR3 gives the full variable domain: SQTIHQWPATLVQPVGSPLSLECTVEGTSNPNLYWYRQAAGRGLQLLFYSVGIGQISSEVPQNLSASRPQDRQFILSSKKLLLSDSGFYLCAWGTAYEQYFGPGTRLTVT.

There are many counts of this clonotype. The chain carries TRBV20-1 and TRBJ2-7; 7 bases map to TRBD2. CDR1 DFQATT and CDR2 SNEGSKA come from the germline V gene (reference sequence). Trimming cost V 3 bases and J 3 bases; bases outside gene matches: 8. This CDR3 spans 14 amino acids. DNA for the CDR3: TGCAGTGCTAGTCGCGGGAGAGATCTCTACGAGCAGTACTTC. Residues: CSASRGRDLYEQYF.

The rearrangement links TRBV3-1 to TRBJ1-1; D gene ambiguous. Trimming pared 4 bases from V and 8 bases from J, leaving 14 bases between. The CDR3 loop spans 13 amino acids. The germline CDR1 and CDR2 sequences are LGHDT and YNNKEL (reference sequence). The CDR3 loop reads CASSLARSPEAFF. CDR3 DNA sequence: TGTGCCAGCAGCCTCGCCCGATCCCCCGAAGCTTTCTTT. Drawing the rest from reference TRBV3-1 and TRBJ1-1, the complete variable domain is DTAVSQTPKYLVTQMGNDKSIKCEQNLGHDTMYWYKQDSKKFLKIMFSYNNKELIINETVPNRFSPKSPDKAHLNLHINSLELGDSAVYFCASSLARSPEAFFGQGTRLTVV.

The J gene is TRBJ2-3, the V gene TRBV6-6; D remains ambiguous. The CDR3 has 14 residues. V was trimmed by 0 bases and J by 4 bases, leaving 8 bases between them. Germline V gene sequence: CDR1 MNHNY, CDR2 SVGAGI (reference sequence). As DNA, the CDR3 is TGTGCCAGCAGTTACTCGACCGTGTCAGATACGCAGTATTTT. It translates to CASSYSTVSDTQYF.

The rearrangement joins TRBV4-3 to TRBJ1-2; 10 nucleotides line up with TRBD1. Germline V gene lookup returns CDR1 LGHNA and CDR2 YSLEER. The ends lost 3 bases at V and 6 bases at J; junction bases unmatched: 10. The CDR3 extends over 16 amino acids. The CDR3 is CASSHLRTGGTDGYTF. The CDR3 nucleotides are TGCGCCAGCAGCCACTTGAGGACAGGGGGGACGGATGGCTACACCTTC.

The chain employs TRBV12-5 and TRBJ1-5, with D perhaps matching TRBD1 (5 bases). V lost 5 bases, J lost 5 bases, and 13 bases lay in between. This CDR3 has 14 residues. CDR1 and CDR2 (germline): LGHNT, FRNRAP. The CDR3, as DNA: TGTGCTAGTGGTCCCCCGGACATATATCAGCCCCAGCATTTT. It is translated as CASGPPDIYQPQHF. The whole variable domain, filled in from reference TRBV12-5 and TRBJ1-5, reads DARVTQTPRHKVTEMGQEVTMRCQPILGHNTVFWYRQTMMQGLELLAYFRNRAPLDDSGMPKDRFSAEMPDATLATLKIQPSEPRDSAVYFCASGPPDIYQPQHFGDGTRLSIL.

The V gene is TRBV7-9, the J gene TRBJ1-1; D might be TRBD1 (5 bases). The CDR3 is 16 amino acids. Trimming removed 1 base at V and 0 bases at J, with 12 bases between. Germline assignment: CDR1 SEHNR and CDR2 FQNEAQ (reference sequence). As DNA, the CDR3 is TGTGCCAGCAGCTTAGACTGGACACTCATGAACACTGAAGCTTTCTTT. This sequence encodes CASSLDWTLMNTEAFF.

In its sample, this clonotype was seen many times. J is TRBJ2-7 and V is TRBV2; D possibly corresponds to TRBD1 (6 bases). Trimming stripped 7 bases from V and 0 bases from J, with 10 bases between. Germline CDR1 is SNHLY and CDR2 is FYNNEI. The length of the CDR3 is 13 residues. CDR3 in DNA: TGTGCCAGCAACGGGGACAACTCCTACGAGCAGTACTTC. Its translation is CASNGDNSYEQYF.

The chain combines TRBV14 with TRBJ2-1; 7 positions agree with TRBD2. Trimming took 5 bases from V and 6 from J; bases not matched to a gene: 13. The CDR3 extends over 16 amino acids. CDR1 is SGHDN and CDR2 is FVKESK in the germline V gene. The chain's CDR3 is CASSRCSSGRVNEQFF. CDR3 sequence (DNA): TGTGCCAGCAGCAGATGCTCTAGCGGTCGGGTCAATGAGCAGTTCTTC.

The chain is built from TRBV6-5 and TRBJ1-1; TRBD1 is a possible D gene (6 bases). CDR3 length equals 14 residues. The V gene lost 6 bases and the J gene lost 4 bases, with 15 bases spanning the gap. CDR1 and CDR2 from the germline V gene are MNHEY and SVGAGI. The CDR3 sequence: CASRPLDRSTEAFF. For the CDR3, the DNA is TGTGCCAGCAGGCCCCTGGACAGAAGCACTGAAGCTTTCTTT.

This clonotype has more than one count but fewer than ten. J is TRBJ1-6 and V is TRBV21-1. TRBV21-1 is classified as a pseudogene. The CDR3 loop spans 16 amino acids. The CDR3 bases are TGTGCCAGCAGCACTCCCGCAGAGGACTATAATTCACCCCTCCACTTT. It is translated as CASSTPAEDYNSPLHF.

This chain connects TRBV12-5 to TRBJ1-2; 8 bases map to TRBD1. With V trimmed by 4 bases and J by 4 bases, 2 bases remained unmatched. This CDR3 contains 13 residues. Germline CDR1 LGHNT, CDR2 FRNRAP. CDR3 sequence: CASGSQGAYGYTF. In DNA form, the CDR3 reads TGTGCTAGTGGTTCCCAGGGGGCCTATGGCTACACCTTC.

The CDR3 spells CASSLAMEQPQHF. CDR3 DNA: TGTGCCAGCAGTTTAGCGATGGAGCAGCCCCAGCATTTT. J is TRBJ1-5 and V is TRBV12-3 or TRBV12-4; no definite D call. Trimming left V 0 bases short and J 7 bases short, with 7 bases between. The CDR3 has 13 amino acids.

This clonotype was detected many times. This chain connects TRBV6-5 to TRBJ2-7; D call uncertain. There are 14 residues in the CDR3. The germline CDR1 and CDR2 sequences are MNHEY and SVGAGI. V gave up 5 bases and J gave up 1 base, with 12 bases separating them. The CDR3 DNA reads TGTGCCAGCAGTCGGCCGGGCGGATCCTACGAGCAGTACTTC. Amino acid sequence: CASSRPGGSYEQYF.

V and J are TRBV6-5 and TRBJ2-5, with a possible D match to TRBD2 (6 bases). V shed 10 bases and J shed 1 base, with 13 bases lying between them. The CDR3 is made up of 13 amino acids. CDR1 and CDR2 from the germline V gene are MNHEY and SVGAGI. The CDR3 here is CATRLVSQETQYF. The CDR3 region has the DNA TGTGCCACCCGACTAGTGTCCCAAGAGACCCAGTACTTC.

This clonotype was observed at least ten times. The chain joins TRBV5-1 to TRBJ2-1, with 9 bases fitting TRBD2. V trimming: 8 bases; J trimming: 5 bases; junction bases outside the gene matches: 14. The CDR3 extends over 16 amino acids. CDR1 and CDR2 from the germline V gene are SGHRS and YFSETQ. For the CDR3, the DNA is TGCGCCAGTATTGAAGTAGCGGGGGCCTCTAACAATGAGCAGTTCTTC. Residues: CASIEVAGASNNEQFF.

The rearrangement uses TRBV4-2 and TRBJ2-5; 14 bases match TRBD2. The closer fit of TRBJ2-7 to the DNA end suggests the J call may be wrong. The CDR3 is 16 residues long. Germline lookup yields CDR1 LGHNA and CDR2 YNFKEQ. This CDR3 reads CASSPLTSGGAAEQYF. CDR3 coding DNA: TGTGCCAGCAGCCCCTTGACTAGCGGGGGGGCCGCCGAGCAGTACTTC.

V usage is TRBV5-1 and J usage is TRBJ1-1; 7 bases map to TRBD1. After removal of 5 bases from V and 3 bases from J, the junction contained 7 bases not matched to a gene. The CDR3 covers 14 residues. Germline loops: CDR1 SGHRS, CDR2 YFSETQ. Here the CDR3 DNA reads TGCGCCAGCAGGGTCCAGGGGGGAGACACTGAAGCTTTCTTT. The encoded protein is CASRVQGGDTEAFF.